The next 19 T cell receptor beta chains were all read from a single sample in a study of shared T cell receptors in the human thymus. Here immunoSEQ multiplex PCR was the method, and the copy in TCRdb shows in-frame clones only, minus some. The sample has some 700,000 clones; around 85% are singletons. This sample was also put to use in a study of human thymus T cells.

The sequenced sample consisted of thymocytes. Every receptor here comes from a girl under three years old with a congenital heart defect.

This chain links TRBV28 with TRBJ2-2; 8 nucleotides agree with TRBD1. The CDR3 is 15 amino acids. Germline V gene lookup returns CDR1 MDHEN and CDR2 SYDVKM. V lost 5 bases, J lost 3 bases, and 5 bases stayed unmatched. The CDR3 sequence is CASSQTGGHTGELFF. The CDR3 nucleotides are TGTGCCAGCAGTCAAACAGGGGGTCACACCGGGGAGCTGTTTTTT.

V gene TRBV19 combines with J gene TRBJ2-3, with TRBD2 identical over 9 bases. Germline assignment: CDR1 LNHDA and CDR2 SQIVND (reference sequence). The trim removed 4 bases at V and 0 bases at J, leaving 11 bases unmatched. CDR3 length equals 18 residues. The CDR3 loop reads CASSTGTSKISSTDTQYF. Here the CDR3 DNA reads TGTGCCAGTAGTACCGGGACTAGCAAGATCTCTAGCACAGATACGCAGTATTTT.

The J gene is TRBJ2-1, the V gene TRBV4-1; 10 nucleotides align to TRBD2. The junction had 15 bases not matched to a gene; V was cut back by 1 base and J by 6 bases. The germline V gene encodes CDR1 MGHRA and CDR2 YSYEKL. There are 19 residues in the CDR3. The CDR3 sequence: CASSQVASGGAADFNEQFF. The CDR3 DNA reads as TGCGCCAGCAGCCAAGTGGCCAGCGGGGGGGCCGCCGATTTCAATGAGCAGTTCTTC.

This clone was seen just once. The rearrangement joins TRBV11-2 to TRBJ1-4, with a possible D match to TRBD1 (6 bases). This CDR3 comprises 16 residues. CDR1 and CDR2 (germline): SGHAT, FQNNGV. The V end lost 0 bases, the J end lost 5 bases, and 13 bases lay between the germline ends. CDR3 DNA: TGTGCCAGCAGCTTAGAAGGACAGAACATAAATGAAAAACTGTTTTTT. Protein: CASSLEGQNINEKLFF.

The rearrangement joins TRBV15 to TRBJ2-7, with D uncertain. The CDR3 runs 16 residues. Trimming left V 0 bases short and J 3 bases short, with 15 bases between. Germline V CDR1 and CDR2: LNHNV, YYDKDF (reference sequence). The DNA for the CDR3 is TGTGCCACCAGCAGAGATCGTTCTGGCGGTTTCTACGAGCAGTACTTC. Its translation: CATSRDRSGGFYEQYF.

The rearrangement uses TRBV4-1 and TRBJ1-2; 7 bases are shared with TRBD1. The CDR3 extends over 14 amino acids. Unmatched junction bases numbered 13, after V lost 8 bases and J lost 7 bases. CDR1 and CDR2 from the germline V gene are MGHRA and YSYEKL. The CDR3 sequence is CASGGGRSVGGYTF. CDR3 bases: TGCGCCAGCGGAGGGGGCAGGAGTGTAGGTGGCTACACCTTC.

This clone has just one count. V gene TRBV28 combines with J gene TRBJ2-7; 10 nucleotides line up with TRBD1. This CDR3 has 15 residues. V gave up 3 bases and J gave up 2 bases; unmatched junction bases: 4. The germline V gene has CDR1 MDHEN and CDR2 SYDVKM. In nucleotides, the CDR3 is TGTGCCAGCAGTTTGGGGACAGGGGCCCCCTACGAGCAGTACTTC. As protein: CASSLGTGAPYEQYF.

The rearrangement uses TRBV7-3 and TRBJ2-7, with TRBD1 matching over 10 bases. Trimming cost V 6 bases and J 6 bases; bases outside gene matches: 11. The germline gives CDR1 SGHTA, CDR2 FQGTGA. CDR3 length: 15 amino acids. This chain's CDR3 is CASRTGTGVLSEQYF. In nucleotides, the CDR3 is TGTGCCAGCAGGACGGGGACAGGGGTGCTAAGCGAGCAGTACTTC. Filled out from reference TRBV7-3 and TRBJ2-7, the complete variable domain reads GAGVSQTPSNKVTEKGKYVELRCDPISGHTALYWYRQSLGQGPEFLIYFQGTGAADDSGLPNDRFFAVRPEGSVSTLKIQRTERGDSAVYLCASRTGTGVLSEQYFGPGTRLTVT.

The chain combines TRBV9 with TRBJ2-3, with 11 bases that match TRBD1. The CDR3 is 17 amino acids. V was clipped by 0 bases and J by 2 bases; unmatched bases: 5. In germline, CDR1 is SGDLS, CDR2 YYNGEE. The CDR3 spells CASSVEWDRGATDTQYF. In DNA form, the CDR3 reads TGTGCCAGCAGCGTAGAATGGGACAGGGGGGCCACAGATACGCAGTATTTT.

CDR3 nucleotide sequence: TGTGCCAGCAGTGCCAGGGATGGCACTGAAGCTTTCTTT. It yields the protein CASSARDGTEAFF. V is TRBV6-4 and J is TRBJ1-1, with D perhaps TRBD1 (5 bases). Trimming removed 4 bases at V and 4 bases at J, with 10 bases between. The germline gives CDR1 MRHNA, CDR2 SNTAGT. This CDR3 is 13 amino acids long.

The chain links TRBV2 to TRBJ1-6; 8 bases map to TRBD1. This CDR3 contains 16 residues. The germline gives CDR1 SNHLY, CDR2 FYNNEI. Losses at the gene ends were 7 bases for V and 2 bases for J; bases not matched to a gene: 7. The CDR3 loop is CASIPTGGTYNSPLHF. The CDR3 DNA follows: TGTGCCAGCATCCCTACAGGGGGTACCTATAATTCACCCCTCCACTTT.

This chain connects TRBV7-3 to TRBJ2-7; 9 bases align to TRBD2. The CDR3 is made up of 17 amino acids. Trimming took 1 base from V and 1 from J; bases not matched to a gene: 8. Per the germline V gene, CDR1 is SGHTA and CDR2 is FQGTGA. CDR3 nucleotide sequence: TGTGCCAGCAGCTTAAATAGCGGGGGTCCGCAATCCTACGAGCAGTACTTC. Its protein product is CASSLNSGGPQSYEQYF.

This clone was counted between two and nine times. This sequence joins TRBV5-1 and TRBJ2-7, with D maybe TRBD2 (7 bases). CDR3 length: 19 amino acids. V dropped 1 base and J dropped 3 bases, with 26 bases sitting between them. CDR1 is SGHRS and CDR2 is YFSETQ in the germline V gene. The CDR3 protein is CASSLRTGGSLGKIYEQYF. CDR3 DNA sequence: TGCGCCAGCAGCTTGCGAACGGGGGGCTCACTCGGGAAGATCTACGAGCAGTACTTC.

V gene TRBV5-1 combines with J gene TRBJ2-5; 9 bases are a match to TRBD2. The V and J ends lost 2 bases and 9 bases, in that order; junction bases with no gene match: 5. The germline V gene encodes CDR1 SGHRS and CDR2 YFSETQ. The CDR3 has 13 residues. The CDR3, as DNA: TGCGCCAGCAGCTTAGCGGGGGGCCCCTCCCAGTACTTC. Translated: CASSLAGGPSQYF. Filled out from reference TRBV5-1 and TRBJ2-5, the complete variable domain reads KAGVTQTPRYLIKTRGQQVTLSCSPISGHRSVSWYQQTPGQGLQFLFEYFSETQRNKGNFPGRFSGRQFSNSRSEMNVSTLELGDSALYLCASSLAGGPSQYFGPGTRLLVL.

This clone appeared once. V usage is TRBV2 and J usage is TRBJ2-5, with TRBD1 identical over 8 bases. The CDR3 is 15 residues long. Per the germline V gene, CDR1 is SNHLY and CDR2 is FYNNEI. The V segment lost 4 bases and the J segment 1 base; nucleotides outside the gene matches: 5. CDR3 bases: TGTGCCAGCAGTGCCTGGACAGGGCTCCAAGAGACCCAGTACTTC. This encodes CASSAWTGLQETQYF.

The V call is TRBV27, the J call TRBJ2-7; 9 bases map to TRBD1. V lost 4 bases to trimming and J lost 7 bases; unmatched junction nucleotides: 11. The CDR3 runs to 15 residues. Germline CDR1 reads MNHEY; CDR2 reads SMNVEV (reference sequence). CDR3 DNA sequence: TGTGCCAGCAGTTCCTCCGGGACAGGGTATTGGGAGCAGTACTTC. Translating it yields CASSSSGTGYWEQYF.

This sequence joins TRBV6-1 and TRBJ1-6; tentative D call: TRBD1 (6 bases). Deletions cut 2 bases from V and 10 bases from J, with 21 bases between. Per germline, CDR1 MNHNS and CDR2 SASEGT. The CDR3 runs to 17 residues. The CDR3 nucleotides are TGTGCCAGCAGTGAAAAATATTGGGGCAGGGGCGAGTCACCCCTCCACTTT. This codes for CASSEKYWGRGESPLHF.

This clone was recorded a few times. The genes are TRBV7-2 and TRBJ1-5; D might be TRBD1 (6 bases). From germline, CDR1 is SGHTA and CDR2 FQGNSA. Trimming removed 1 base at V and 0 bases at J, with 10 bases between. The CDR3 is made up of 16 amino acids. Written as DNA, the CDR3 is TGTGCCAGCAGCTTAGGGGGGCGATATAGCAATCAGCCCCAGCATTTT. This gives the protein CASSLGGRYSNQPQHF.

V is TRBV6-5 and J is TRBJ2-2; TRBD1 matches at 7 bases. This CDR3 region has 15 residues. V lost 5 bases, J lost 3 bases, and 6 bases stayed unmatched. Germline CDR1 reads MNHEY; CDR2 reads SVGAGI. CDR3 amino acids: CASSRGTEDTGELFF. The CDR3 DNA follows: TGTGCCAGCAGTAGAGGGACAGAGGACACCGGGGAGCTGTTTTTT.